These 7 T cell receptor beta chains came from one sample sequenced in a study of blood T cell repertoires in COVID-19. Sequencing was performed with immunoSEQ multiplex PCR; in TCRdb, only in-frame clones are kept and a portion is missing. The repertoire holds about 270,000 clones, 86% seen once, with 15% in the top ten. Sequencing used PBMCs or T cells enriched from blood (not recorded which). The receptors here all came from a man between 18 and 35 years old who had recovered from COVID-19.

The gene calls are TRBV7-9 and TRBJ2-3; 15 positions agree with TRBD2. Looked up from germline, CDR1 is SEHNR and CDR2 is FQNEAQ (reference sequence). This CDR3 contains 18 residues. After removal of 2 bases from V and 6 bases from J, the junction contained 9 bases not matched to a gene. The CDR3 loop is CASSLRSGTSGGIDTQYF. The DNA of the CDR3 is TGTGCCAGCAGCTTACGTTCGGGGACTAGCGGGGGGATCGATACGCAGTATTTT.

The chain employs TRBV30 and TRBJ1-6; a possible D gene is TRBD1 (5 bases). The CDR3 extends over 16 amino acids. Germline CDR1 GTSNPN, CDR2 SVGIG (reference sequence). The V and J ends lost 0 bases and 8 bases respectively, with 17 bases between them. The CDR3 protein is CAWSVRGLQVDSPLHF. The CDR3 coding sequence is TGTGCCTGGAGTGTAAGGGGCTTGCAGGTTGATTCACCCCTCCACTTT. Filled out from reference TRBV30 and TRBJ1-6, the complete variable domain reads SQTIHQWPATLVQPVGSPLSLECTVEGTSNPNLYWYRQAAGRGLQLLFYSVGIGQISSEVPQNLSASRPQDRQFILSSKKLLLSDSGFYLCAWSVRGLQVDSPLHFGNGTRLTVT.

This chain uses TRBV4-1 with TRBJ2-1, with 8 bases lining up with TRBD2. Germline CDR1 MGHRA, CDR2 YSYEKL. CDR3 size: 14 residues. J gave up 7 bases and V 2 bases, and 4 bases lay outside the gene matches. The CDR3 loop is CASSQQRGWNEQFF. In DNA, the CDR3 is TGCGCCAGCAGCCAACAGCGGGGGTGGAATGAGCAGTTCTTC.

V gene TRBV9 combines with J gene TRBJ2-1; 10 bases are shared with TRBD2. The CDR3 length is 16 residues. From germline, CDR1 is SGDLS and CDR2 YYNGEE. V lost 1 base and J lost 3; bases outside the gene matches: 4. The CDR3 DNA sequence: TGTGCCAGCAGCGTAAGGAGCGGGGGGGGCTACAATGAGCAGTTCTTC. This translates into CASSVRSGGGYNEQFF.

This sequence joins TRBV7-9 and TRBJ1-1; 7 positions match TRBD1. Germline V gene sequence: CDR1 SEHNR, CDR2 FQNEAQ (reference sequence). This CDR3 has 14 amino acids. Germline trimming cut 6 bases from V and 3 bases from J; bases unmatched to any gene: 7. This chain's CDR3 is CASSRTGVDTEAFF. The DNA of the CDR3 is TGTGCCAGCAGTCGCACAGGGGTAGACACTGAAGCTTTCTTT.

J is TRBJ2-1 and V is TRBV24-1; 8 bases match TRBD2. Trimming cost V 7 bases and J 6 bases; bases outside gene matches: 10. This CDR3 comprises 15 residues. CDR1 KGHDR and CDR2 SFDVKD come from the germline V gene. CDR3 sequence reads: CATSKGESGSNEQFF. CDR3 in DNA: TGTGCCACCAGCAAGGGAGAAAGCGGGAGCAATGAGCAGTTCTTC.

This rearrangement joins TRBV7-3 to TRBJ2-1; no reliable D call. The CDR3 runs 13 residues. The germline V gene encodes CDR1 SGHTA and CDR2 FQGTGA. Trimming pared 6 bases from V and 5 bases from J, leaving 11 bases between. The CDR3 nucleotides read TGTGCCAGCAGTACGGCGGAACACAATGAGCAGTTCTTC. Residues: CASSTAEHNEQFF.